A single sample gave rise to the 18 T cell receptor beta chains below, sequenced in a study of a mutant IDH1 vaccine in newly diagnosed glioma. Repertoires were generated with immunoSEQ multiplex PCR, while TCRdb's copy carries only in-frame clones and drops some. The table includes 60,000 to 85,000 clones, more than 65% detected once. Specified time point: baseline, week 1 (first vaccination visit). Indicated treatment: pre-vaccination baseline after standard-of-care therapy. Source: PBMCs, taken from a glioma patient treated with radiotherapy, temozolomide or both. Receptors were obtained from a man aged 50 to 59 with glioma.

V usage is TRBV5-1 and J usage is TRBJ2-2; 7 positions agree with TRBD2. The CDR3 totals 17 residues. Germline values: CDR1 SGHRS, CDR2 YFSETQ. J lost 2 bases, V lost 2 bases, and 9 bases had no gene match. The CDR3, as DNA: TGCGCCAGCAGCTTTTACCAGCGGGGCAGAAACACCGGGGAGCTGTTTTTT. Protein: CASSFYQRGRNTGELFF.

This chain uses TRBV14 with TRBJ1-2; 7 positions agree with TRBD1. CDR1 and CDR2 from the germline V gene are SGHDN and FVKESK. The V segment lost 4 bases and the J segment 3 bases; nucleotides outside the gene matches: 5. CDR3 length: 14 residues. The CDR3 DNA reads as TGTGCCAGCAGCCGCCCGGGACAGTACTATGGCTACACCTTC. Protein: CASSRPGQYYGYTF.

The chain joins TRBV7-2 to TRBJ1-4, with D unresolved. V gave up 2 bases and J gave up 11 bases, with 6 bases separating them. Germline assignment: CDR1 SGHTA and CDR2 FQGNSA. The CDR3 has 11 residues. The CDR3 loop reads CASSLTGKLFF. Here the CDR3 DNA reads TGTGCCAGCAGCTTAACGGGTAAACTGTTTTTT.

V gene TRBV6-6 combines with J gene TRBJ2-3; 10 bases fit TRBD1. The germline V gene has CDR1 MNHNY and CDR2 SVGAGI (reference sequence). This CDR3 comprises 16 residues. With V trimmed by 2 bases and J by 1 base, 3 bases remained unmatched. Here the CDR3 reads CASSYTGTGGTDTQYF. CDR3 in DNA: TGTGCCAGCAGTTACACCGGGACAGGGGGCACAGATACGCAGTATTTT.

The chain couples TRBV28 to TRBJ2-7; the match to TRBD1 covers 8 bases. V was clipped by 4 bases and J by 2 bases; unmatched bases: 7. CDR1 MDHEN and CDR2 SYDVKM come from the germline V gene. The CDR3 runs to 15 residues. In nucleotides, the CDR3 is TGTGCCAGCAGTTCCGGACAGGGACGGACCTACGAGCAGTACTTC. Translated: CASSSGQGRTYEQYF.

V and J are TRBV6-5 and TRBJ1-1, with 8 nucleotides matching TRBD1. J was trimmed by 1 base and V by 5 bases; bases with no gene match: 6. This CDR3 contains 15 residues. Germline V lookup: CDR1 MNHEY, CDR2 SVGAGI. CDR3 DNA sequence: TGTGCCAGCAGTCAACCGGACAGGGCGAACACTGAAGCTTTCTTT. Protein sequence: CASSQPDRANTEAFF.

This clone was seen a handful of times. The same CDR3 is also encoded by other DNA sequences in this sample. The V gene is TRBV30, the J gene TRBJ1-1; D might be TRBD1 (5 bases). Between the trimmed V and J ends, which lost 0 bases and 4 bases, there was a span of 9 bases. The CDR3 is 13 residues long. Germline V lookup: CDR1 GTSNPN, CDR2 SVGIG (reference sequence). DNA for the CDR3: TGTGCCTGGAGTGTAAGGGGCGGCACTGAAGCTTTCTTT. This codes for CAWSVRGGTEAFF. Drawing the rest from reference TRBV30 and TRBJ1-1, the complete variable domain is SQTIHQWPATLVQPVGSPLSLECTVEGTSNPNLYWYRQAAGRGLQLLFYSVGIGQISSEVPQNLSASRPQDRQFILSSKKLLLSDSGFYLCAWSVRGGTEAFFGQGTRLTVV.

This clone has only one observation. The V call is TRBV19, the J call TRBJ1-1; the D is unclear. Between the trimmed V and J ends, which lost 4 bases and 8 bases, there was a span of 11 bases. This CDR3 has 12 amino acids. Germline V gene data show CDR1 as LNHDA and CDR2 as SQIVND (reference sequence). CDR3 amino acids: CASSTRNSEAFF. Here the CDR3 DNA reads TGTGCCAGTAGTACCAGGAATTCCGAAGCTTTCTTT.

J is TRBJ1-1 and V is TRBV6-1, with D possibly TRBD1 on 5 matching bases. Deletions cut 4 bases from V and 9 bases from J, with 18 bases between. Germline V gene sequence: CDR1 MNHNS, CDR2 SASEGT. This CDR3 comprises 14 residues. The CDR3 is CASSVDWEQVKAFF. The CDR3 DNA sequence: TGTGCCAGCAGTGTGGATTGGGAACAGGTGAAAGCTTTCTTT.

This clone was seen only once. CDR3 sequence (DNA): TGTGCCAGCAGTGAGATAACAGGGAAATCACCCCTCCACTTT. This encodes CASSEITGKSPLHF. V usage is TRBV2 and J usage is TRBJ1-6, with D tentatively TRBD1 (6 bases). Germline V lookup: CDR1 SNHLY, CDR2 FYNNEI. The CDR3 is 14 amino acids. V lost 3 bases and J 10 bases, leaving 13 bases between the germline ends.

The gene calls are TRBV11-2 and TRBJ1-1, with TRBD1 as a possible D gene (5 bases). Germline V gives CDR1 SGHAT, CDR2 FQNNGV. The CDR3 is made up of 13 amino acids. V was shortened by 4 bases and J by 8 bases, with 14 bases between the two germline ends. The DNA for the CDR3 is TGTGCCAGCAGCTACCGGGACGTAAGCGAAGCTTTCTTT. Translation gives CASSYRDVSEAFF.

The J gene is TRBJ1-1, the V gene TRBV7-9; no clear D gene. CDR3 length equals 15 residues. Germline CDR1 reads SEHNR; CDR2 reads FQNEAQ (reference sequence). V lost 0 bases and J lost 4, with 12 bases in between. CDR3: CASSLAAGPSTEAFF. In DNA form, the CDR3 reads TGTGCCAGCAGCTTAGCGGCAGGCCCTAGCACTGAAGCTTTCTTT.

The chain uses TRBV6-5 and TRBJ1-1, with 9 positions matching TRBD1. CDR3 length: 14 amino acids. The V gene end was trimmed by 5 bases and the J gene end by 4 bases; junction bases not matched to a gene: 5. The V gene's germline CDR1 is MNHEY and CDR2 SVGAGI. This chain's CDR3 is CASSKQGAGTEAFF. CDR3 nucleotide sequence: TGTGCCAGCAGTAAACAGGGGGCGGGCACTGAAGCTTTCTTT.

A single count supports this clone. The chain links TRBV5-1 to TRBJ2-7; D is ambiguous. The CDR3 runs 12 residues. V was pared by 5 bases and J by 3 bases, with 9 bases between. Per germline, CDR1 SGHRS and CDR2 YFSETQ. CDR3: CASRQTFYEQYF. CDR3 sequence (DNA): TGCGCCAGCAGACAGACCTTCTACGAGCAGTACTTC.

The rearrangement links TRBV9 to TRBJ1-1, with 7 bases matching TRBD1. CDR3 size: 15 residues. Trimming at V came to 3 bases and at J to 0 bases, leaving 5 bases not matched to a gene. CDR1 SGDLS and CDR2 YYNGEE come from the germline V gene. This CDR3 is CASSGGQAMNTEAFF. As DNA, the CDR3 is TGTGCCAGCAGCGGAGGACAGGCTATGAACACTGAAGCTTTCTTT.

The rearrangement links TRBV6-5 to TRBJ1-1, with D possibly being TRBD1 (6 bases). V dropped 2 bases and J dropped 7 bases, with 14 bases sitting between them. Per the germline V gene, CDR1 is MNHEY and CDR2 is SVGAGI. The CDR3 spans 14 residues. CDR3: CASSYGDITLEAFF. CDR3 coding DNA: TGTGCCAGCAGTTACGGGGACATAACACTTGAAGCTTTCTTT.

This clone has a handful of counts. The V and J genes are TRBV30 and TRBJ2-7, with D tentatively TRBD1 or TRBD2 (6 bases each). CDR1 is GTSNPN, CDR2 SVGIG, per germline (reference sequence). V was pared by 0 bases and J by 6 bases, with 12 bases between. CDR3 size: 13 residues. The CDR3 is CAWSVLQGGEQYF. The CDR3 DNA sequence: TGTGCCTGGAGTGTATTACAGGGAGGCGAGCAGTACTTC. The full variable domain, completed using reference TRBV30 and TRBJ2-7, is SQTIHQWPATLVQPVGSPLSLECTVEGTSNPNLYWYRQAAGRGLQLLFYSVGIGQISSEVPQNLSASRPQDRQFILSSKKLLLSDSGFYLCAWSVLQGGEQYFGPGTRLTVT.

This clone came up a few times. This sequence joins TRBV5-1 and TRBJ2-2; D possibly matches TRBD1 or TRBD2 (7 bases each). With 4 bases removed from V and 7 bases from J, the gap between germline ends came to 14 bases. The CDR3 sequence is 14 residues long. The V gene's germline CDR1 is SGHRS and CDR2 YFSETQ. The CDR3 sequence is CASSRQGGGGELFF. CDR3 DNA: TGCGCCAGCAGCCGACAGGGAGGGGGCGGGGAGCTGTTTTTT.